The 10 T cell receptor beta chains below come from one sample, sequenced in a study of blood T cell repertoires in COVID-19. The data were produced by immunoSEQ multiplex PCR, yet TCRdb's version contains in-frame clones alone and is incomplete. The sample shows 25,000 or so clones, about four fifths of them seen only once. Sequencing was performed on peripheral blood. The receptors here all came from a man aged 70-80 years with acute or convalescent COVID-19.

This clone is deemed large (0.1 to 1%). The chain employs TRBV28 and TRBJ2-1, with 8 bases lining up with TRBD1. This CDR3 spans 15 amino acids. CDR1 MDHEN and CDR2 SYDVKM come from the germline V gene. Trimming cost V 6 bases and J 6 bases; bases outside gene matches: 10. The CDR3 region is CASRKWGQEGNEQFF. In DNA, the CDR3 is TGTGCCAGCAGGAAATGGGGACAGGAGGGCAATGAGCAGTTCTTC. The full variable domain, completed using reference TRBV28 and TRBJ2-1, is DVKVTQSSRYLVKRTGEKVFLECVQDMDHENMFWYRQDPGLGLRLIYFSYDVKMKEKGDIPEGYSVSREKKERFSLILESASTNQTSMYLCASRKWGQEGNEQFFGPGTRLTVL.

The chain employs TRBV9 and TRBJ2-7; D perhaps matches TRBD2 (6 bases). From germline, CDR1 is SGDLS and CDR2 YYNGEE. CDR3 length equals 15 residues. V shed 0 bases and J shed 3 bases, with 13 bases lying between them. CDR3 loop: CASSVGLSGNYEQYF. The CDR3 coding sequence is TGTGCCAGCAGCGTAGGTCTTAGCGGAAACTACGAGCAGTACTTC.

The chain recombines TRBV5-1 with TRBJ2-1; 7 bases line up with TRBD2. This CDR3 region has 16 residues. From germline, CDR1 is SGHRS and CDR2 YFSETQ. The V and J ends lost 4 bases and 5 bases, in that order; junction bases with no gene match: 12. In nucleotides, the CDR3 is TGCGCCAGCAGCCCGGGGACCGGGACTATGAACAATGAGCAGTTCTTC. Translated: CASSPGTGTMNNEQFF.

This chain links TRBV28 with TRBJ1-1; D not resolved. This CDR3 has 11 amino acids. V dropped 5 bases and J dropped 7 bases, with 8 bases sitting between them. Germline V lookup: CDR1 MDHEN, CDR2 SYDVKM. In nucleotides, the CDR3 is TGTGCCAGCAGTCACATCTTTGAAGCTTTCTTT. It codes for CASSHIFEAFF.

A single count supports this clone. This chain links TRBV5-4 with TRBJ2-1; 9 nucleotides agree with TRBD1. The V gene end was trimmed by 4 bases and the J gene end by 9 bases; junction bases not matched to a gene: 11. The germline CDR1 and CDR2 sequences are SGHNT and YYREEE (reference sequence). The CDR3 has 15 amino acids. The CDR3 nucleotides read TGTGCCAGCAGCCCCACCGGACAGGGGAGGGGTGAGCAGTTCTTC. The encoded protein is CASSPTGQGRGEQFF.

The count of this clone is one. The chain couples TRBV7-3 to TRBJ2-3; D is possibly TRBD2 (6 bases). This CDR3 contains 14 residues. Looked up from germline, CDR1 is SGHTA and CDR2 is FQGTGA. V dropped 2 bases and J dropped 11 bases, with 17 bases sitting between them. The DNA of the CDR3 is TGTGCCAGCAGCTTAGACGGGGGAACTACGGGGCAGTATTTT. It yields the protein CASSLDGGTTGQYF.

This chain links TRBV16 with TRBJ2-7; 9 bases map to TRBD1. In germline, CDR1 is KGHSY, CDR2 FQNENV. The CDR3 has 14 amino acids. V lost 1 base and J lost 5; bases outside the gene matches: 3. The CDR3 region has the DNA TGTGCCAGCAGCCAATGGAGGGACAGGGACGAGCAGTACTTC. It codes for CASSQWRDRDEQYF.

The V gene is TRBV4-2, the J gene TRBJ2-5; 10 nucleotides match TRBD2. The CDR3 sequence is 18 residues long. After removal of 1 base from V and 5 bases from J, the junction contained 13 bases not matched to a gene. Germline-derived CDR1 and CDR2 are LGHNA and YNFKEQ. The CDR3 DNA is TGTGCCAGCAGCCAAGTAGGTCGGGGAGCGGGGGGGCCGGAGACCCAGTACTTC. This gives the protein CASSQVGRGAGGPETQYF.

This clone was counted a single time. The chain joins TRBV7-2 to TRBJ2-1; 9 bases align to TRBD1. V gave up 5 bases and J gave up 10 bases; unmatched junction bases: 6. CDR3 length: 13 amino acids. The V gene's germline CDR1 is SGHTA and CDR2 FQGNSA. The CDR3 here is CASSPGQGREQFF. The CDR3 bases are TGTGCCAGCAGCCCTGGACAGGGGAGGGAGCAGTTCTTC.

This clone occurred a few times. The chain carries TRBV5-1 and TRBJ1-1, with TRBD1 matching 7 bases. The germline V gene encodes CDR1 SGHRS and CDR2 YFSETQ. The junction had 8 bases not matched to a gene; V was cut back by 4 bases and J by 11 bases. There are 12 residues in the CDR3. The CDR3 protein is CASSGDREWAFF. CDR3 DNA: TGCGCCAGCAGCGGTGACAGGGAGTGGGCTTTCTTT.